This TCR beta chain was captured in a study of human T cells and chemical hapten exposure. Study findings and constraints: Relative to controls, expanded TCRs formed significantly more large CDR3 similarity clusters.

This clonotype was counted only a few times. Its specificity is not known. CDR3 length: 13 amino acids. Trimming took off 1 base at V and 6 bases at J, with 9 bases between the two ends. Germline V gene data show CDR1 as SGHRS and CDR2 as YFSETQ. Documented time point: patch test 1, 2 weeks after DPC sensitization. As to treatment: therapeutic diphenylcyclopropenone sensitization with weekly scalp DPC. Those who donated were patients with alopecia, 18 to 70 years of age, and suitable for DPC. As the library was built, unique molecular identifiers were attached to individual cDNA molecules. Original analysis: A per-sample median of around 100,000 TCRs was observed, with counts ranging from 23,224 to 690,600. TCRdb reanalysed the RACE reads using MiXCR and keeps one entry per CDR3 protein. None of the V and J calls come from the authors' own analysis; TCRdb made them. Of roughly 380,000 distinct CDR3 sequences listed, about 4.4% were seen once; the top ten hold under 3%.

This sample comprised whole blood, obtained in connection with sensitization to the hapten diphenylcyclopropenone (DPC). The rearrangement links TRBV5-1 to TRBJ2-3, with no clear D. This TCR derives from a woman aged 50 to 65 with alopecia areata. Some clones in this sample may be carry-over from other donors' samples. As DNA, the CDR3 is TGCGCCAGCAGCTTGTCTATCGGGGATACGCAGTATTTT. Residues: CASSLSIGDTQYF.